This note documents a single TCR beta chain sequence. Its target is unknown. The data were taken from a study of cytomegalovirus exposure and HLA in healthy donors. Vbeta (60) and Jbeta (13) primers were used in the PCR. Libraries were prepared by immunoSEQ multiplex PCR; TCRdb keeps only in-frame clonotypes and omits some of them. Of roughly 140,000 clones listed, roughly three quarters are singletons. This CDR3 has 16 amino acids. CDR1 is LNHDA and CDR2 is SQIVND in the germline V gene (reference sequence). The V gene lost 3 bases and the J gene lost 4 bases, with 17 bases spanning the gap. Points from the study as a whole: Published work reported that the classifier diagnosed cytomegalovirus status with high specificity and sensitivity.

Sampled while nominally healthy, donors likely had unrecorded immune exposures. The specimen was PBMCs. The receptor's source is a female donor in good health and CMV-seronegative. V gene TRBV19 combines with J gene TRBJ2-3; perhaps TRBD1 as D (6 bases). DNA for the CDR3: TGTGCCAGTAGTATTCGGTCCAGGGGAGTAGCAGATACGCAGTATTTT. This gives the protein CASSIRSRGVADTQYF.